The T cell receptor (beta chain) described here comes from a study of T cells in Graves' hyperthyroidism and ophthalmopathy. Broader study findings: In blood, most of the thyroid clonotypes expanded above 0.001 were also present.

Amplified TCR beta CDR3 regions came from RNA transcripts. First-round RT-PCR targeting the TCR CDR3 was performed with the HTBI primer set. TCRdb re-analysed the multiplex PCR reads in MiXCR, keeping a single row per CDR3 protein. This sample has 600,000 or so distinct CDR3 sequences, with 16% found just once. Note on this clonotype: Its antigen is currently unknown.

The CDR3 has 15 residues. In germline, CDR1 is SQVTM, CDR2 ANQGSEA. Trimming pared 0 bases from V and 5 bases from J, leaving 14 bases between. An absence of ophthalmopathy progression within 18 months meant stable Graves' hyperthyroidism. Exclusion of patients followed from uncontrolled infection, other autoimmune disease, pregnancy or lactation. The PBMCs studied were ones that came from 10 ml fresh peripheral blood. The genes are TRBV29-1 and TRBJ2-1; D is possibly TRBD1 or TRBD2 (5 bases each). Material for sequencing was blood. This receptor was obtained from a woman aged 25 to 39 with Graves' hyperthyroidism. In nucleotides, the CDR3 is TGCAGCGTTGAAGAGGCAGGGAGCACTGACAATGAGCAGTTCTTC. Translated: CSVEEAGSTDNEQFF.